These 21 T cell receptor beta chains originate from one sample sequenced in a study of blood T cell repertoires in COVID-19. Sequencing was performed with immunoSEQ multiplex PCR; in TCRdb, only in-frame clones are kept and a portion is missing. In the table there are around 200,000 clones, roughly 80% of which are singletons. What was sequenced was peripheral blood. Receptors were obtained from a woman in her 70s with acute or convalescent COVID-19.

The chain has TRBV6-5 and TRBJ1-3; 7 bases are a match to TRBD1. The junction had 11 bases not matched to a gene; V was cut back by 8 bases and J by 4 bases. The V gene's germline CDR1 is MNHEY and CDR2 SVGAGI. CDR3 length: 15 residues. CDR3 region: CASGSEGARGNTIYF. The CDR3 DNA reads TGTGCCAGCGGGTCGGAGGGGGCGCGAGGAAACACCATATATTTT.

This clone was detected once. The CDR3: CASSYGGSYEQYF. In DNA form, the CDR3 reads TGCGCCAGCAGCTATGGGGGCAGCTACGAGCAGTACTTC. The chain uses TRBV5-1 and TRBJ2-7; D possibly corresponds to TRBD1 (6 bases). The CDR3 is made up of 13 amino acids. The germline CDR1 and CDR2 sequences are SGHRS and YFSETQ. Trimming cost V 3 bases and J 3 bases, with 10 bases left between them.

CDR3 coding DNA: TGTGCCAGCAGCCTAGGGACAGGAGCGAACACTGAAGCTTTCTTT. This encodes CASSLGTGANTEAFF. V gene TRBV9 combines with J gene TRBJ1-1; 8 nucleotides line up with TRBD1. In germline, CDR1 is SGDLS, CDR2 YYNGEE. Trimming cost V 4 bases and J 1 base; bases outside gene matches: 6. The CDR3 totals 15 residues.

In nucleotides, the CDR3 is TGTGCCAGTAGTCGCAGCGGGGGGAATGAAAACAATGAGCAGTTCTTC. This gives the protein CASSRSGGNENNEQFF. The chain joins TRBV19 to TRBJ2-1, with TRBD2 matching 9 bases. Germline V CDR1 and CDR2: LNHDA, SQIVND (reference sequence). The CDR3 contains 16 residues. After removal of 5 bases from V and 5 bases from J, the junction contained 10 bases not matched to a gene.

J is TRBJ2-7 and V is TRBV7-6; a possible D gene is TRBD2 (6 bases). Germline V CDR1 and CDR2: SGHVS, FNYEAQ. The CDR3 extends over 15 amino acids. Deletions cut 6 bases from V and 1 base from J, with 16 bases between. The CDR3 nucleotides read TGTGCCAGCAGTGAGGCTGGGCGGGATTCCTACGAGCAGTACTTC. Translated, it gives CASSEAGRDSYEQYF.

CDR3 nucleotides: TGTGCCAGCAGCGCACGCGAGACACCCCTCCACTTT. It translates to CASSARETPLHF. The chain combines TRBV9 with TRBJ1-6; the D is unclear. Trimming took off 3 bases at V and 11 bases at J, with 9 bases between the two ends. The CDR3 contains 12 residues. The V gene's germline CDR1 is SGDLS and CDR2 YYNGEE.

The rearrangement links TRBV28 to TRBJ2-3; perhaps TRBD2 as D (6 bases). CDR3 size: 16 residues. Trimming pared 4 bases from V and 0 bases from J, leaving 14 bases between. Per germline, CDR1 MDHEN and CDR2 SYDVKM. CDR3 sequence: CASSWASATSTDTQYF. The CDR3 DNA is TGTGCCAGCAGTTGGGCTAGCGCTACTAGCACAGATACGCAGTATTTT.

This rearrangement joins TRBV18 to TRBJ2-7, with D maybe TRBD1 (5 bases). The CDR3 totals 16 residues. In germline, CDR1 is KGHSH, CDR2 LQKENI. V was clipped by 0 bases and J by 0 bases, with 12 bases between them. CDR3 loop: CASSPPQGVSSYEQYF. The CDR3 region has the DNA TGTGCCAGCTCACCACCCCAGGGTGTGAGCTCCTACGAGCAGTACTTC.

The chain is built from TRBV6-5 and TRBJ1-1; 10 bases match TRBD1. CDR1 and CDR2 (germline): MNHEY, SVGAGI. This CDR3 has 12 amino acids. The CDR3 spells CASGTGDTEAFF. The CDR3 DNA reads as TGTGCAAGCGGGACAGGGGACACTGAAGCTTTCTTT.

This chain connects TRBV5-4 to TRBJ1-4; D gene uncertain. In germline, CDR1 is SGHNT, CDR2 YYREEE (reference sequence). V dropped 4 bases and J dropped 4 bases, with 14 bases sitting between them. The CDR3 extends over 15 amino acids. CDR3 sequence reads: CASSDRKQNNEKLFF. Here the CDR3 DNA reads TGTGCCAGCAGCGACCGGAAACAGAATAATGAAAAACTGTTTTTT. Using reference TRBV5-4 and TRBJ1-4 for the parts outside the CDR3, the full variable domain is ETGVTQSPTHLIKTRGQQVTLRCSSQSGHNTVSWYQQALGQGPQFIFQYYREEENGRGNFPPRFSGLQFPNYSSELNVNALELDDSALYLCASSDRKQNNEKLFFGSGTQLSVL.

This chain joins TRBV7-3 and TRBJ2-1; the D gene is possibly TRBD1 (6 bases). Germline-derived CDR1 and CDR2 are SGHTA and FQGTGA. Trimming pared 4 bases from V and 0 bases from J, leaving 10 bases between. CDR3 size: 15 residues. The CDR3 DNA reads TGTGCCAGCAGCTCTGGACAGTCCTCCTACAATGAGCAGTTCTTC. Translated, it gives CASSSGQSSYNEQFF.

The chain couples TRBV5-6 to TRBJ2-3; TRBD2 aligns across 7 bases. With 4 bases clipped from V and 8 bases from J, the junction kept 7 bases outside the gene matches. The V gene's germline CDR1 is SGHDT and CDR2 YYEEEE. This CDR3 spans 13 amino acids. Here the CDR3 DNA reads TGTGCCAGCAGCGCGACGGGACTACCTACGCAGTATTTT. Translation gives CASSATGLPTQYF.

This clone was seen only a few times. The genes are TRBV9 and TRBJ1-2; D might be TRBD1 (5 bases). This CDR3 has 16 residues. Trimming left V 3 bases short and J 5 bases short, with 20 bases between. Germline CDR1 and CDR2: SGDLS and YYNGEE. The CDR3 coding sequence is TGTGCCAGCAGCGACAGATTAGGGGAACGGGCTTATGGCTACACCTTC. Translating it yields CASSDRLGERAYGYTF. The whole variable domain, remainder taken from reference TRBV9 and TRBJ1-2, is DSGVTQTPKHLITATGQRVTLRCSPRSGDLSVYWYQQSLDQGLQFLIQYYNGEERAKGNILERFSAQQFPDLHSELNLSSLELGDSALYFCASSDRLGERAYGYTFGSGTRLTVV.

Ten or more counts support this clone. The CDR3 DNA sequence: TGTGCCAGTAGTATCTTAGCGGGAGGCATTACGAAGACCCAGTACTTC. Amino acids: CASSILAGGITKTQYF. The chain is built from TRBV19 and TRBJ2-5, with 10 bases fitting TRBD2. In germline, CDR1 is LNHDA, CDR2 SQIVND (reference sequence). Unmatched junction bases numbered 10, after V lost 3 bases and J lost 6 bases. This CDR3 is 16 amino acids long.

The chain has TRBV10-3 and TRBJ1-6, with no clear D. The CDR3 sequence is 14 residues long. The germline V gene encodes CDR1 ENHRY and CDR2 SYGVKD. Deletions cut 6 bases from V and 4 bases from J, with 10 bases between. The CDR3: CAIRSGPYNSPLHF. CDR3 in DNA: TGTGCCATCAGATCAGGCCCATATAATTCACCCCTCCACTTT.

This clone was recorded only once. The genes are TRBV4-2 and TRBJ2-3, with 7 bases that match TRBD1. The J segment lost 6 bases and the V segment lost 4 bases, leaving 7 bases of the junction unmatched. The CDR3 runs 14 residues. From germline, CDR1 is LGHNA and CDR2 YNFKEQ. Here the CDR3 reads CASSRAGTVDTQYF. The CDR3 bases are TGTGCCAGCAGCCGCGCCGGGACAGTGGATACGCAGTATTTT.

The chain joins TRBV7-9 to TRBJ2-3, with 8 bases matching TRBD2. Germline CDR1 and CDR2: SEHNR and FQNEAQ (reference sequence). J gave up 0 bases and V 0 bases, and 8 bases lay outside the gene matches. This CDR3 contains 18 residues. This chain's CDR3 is CASSLATGASGSTDTQYF. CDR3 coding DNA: TGTGCCAGCAGCTTAGCAACTGGGGCTAGCGGGAGCACAGATACGCAGTATTTT.

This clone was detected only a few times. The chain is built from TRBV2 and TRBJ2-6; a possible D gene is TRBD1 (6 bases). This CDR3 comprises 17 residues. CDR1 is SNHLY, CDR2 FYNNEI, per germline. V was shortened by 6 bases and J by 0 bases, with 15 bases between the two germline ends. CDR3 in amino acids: CASRADRFDSGANVLTF. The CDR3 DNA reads TGTGCCAGCAGGGCGGACAGATTCGACTCTGGGGCCAACGTCCTGACTTTC. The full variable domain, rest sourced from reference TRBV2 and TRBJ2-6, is EPEVTQTPSHQVTQMGQEVILRCVPISNHLYFYWYRQILGQKVEFLVSFYNNEISEKSEIFDDQFSVERPDGSNFTLKIRSTKLEDSAMYFCASRADRFDSGANVLTFGAGSRLTVL.

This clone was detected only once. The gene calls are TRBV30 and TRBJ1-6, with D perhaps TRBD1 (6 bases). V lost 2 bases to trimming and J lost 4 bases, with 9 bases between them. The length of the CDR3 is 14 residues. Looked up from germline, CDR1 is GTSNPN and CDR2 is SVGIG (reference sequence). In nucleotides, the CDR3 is TGTGCCTGGAGTTGGACAGAATATAATTCACCCCTCCACTTT. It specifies CAWSWTEYNSPLHF.

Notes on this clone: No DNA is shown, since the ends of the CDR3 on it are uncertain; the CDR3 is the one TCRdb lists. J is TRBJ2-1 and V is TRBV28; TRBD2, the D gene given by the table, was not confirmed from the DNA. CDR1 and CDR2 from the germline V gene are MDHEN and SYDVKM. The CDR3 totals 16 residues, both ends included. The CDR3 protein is CASSSSDSRSYNEQFF.

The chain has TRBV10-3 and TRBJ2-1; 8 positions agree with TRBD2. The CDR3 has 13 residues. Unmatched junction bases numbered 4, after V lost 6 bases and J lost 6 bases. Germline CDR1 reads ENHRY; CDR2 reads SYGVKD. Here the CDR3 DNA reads TGTGCCATCAGCCCCGGGACTAGCAATGAGCAGTTCTTC. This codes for CAISPGTSNEQFF.